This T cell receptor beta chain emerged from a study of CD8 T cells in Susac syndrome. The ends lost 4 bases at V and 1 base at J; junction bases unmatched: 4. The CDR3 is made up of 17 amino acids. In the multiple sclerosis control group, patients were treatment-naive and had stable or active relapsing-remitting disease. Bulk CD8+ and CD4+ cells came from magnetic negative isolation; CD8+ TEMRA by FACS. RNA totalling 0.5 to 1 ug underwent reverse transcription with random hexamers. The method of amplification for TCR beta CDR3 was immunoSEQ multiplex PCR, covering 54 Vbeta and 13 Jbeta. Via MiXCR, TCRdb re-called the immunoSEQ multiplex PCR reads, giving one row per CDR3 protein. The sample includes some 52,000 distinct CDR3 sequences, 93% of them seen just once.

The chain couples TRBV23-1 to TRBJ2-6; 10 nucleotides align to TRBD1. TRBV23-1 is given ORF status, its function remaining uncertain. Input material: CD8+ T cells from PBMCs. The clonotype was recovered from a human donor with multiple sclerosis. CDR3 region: CASSLGQGVSGANVLTF. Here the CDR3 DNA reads TGCGCCAGCAGTCTAGGACAGGGGGTTTCTGGGGCCAACGTCCTGACTTTC.